The 6 T cell receptor beta chains presented below share a single source sample, sequenced in a study of molecular identifiers for immune sequencing clone quantification (dated by TCRdb to between 2017 and 2018). Library construction relied on PCR. TCRdb names Illumina HiSeq 4000 as the instrument used. TCRdb applied fastp at Q25 and MiXCR to the public reads, then kept only in-frame beta chains. Every distinct CDR3 protein forms one entry, paired with its most common genes and DNA. This sample has approximately 670,000 distinct CDR3 sequences in its table, and nearly 20% of those were observed once. The ten largest account for roughly 0.83% of the sample. The sequenced sample consisted of naive CD8+ T cells from blood, with Jurkat cell RNA spiked in. What this sample's cell subset or site label stands for: FACS-sorted CD8+CD4-CCR7+CD45RA+ naive T cells. The receptors were gathered from a human donor in good health. Some libraries in this study had Jurkat cell RNA spiked in.

V usage is TRBV15 and J usage is TRBJ1-1; D might be TRBD1 (5 bases). V was trimmed by 0 bases and J by 7 bases, leaving 15 bases between them. Germline V gene data show CDR1 as LNHNV and CDR2 as YYDKDF (reference sequence). The CDR3 has 15 residues. The chain's CDR3 is CATSREQDRYDEAFF. The CDR3 DNA reads TGTGCCACCAGCAGAGAACAAGACAGATACGATGAAGCTTTCTTT.

V is TRBV11-2 and J is TRBJ1-1; D is undetermined. V lost 5 bases to trimming and J lost 4 bases, with 8 bases between them. Per germline, CDR1 SGHAT and CDR2 FQNNGV. The CDR3 sequence is 12 residues long. The CDR3 reads CASSHQTTEAFF. The CDR3 region has the DNA TGTGCCAGCAGCCATCAAACCACTGAAGCTTTCTTT.

This clonotype occurred many times. The V gene is TRBV5-1, the J gene TRBJ1-1, with D possibly TRBD1 on 5 matching bases. CDR1 is SGHRS and CDR2 is YFSETQ in the germline V gene. Trimming stripped 0 bases from V and 1 base from J, with 16 bases between. The CDR3 consists of 17 residues. CDR3 loop: CASSLAEVGPRNTEAFF. As DNA, the CDR3 is TGCGCCAGCAGCTTGGCCGAGGTGGGGCCTAGGAACACTGAAGCTTTCTTT.

The chain links TRBV18 to TRBJ2-1, with D tentatively TRBD1 (6 bases). Germline V lookup: CDR1 KGHSH, CDR2 LQKENI. The CDR3 is made up of 13 amino acids. V lost 6 bases and J 9 bases, leaving 15 bases between the germline ends. CDR3 in DNA: TGTGCCAGCTCTCCTCCCCAGGACAGTGAGCAGTTCTTC. Encoded protein: CASSPPQDSEQFF.

This clonotype was found many times. The chain is built from TRBV5-8 and TRBJ1-5; D is ambiguous. The CDR3 is 15 residues long. Germline loops: CDR1 SGHTS, CDR2 YDEGEE. Trimming removed 3 bases from V and 2 bases from J, with 12 bases in between. In DNA, the CDR3 is TGTGCCAGCAGCTGGGTGGGGTCGGGCAATCAGCCCCAGCATTTT. Its protein product is CASSWVGSGNQPQHF.

As for this clonotype: A single base separates this from a much larger clone, so it may be a read error. The chain's CDR3 is CASSLKVAGLNQPQHF. CDR3 bases: TGTGCCAGCAGCTTAAAGGTGGCAGGTCTCAATCAGCCCCAGCATTTT. This chain joins TRBV7-8 and TRBJ1-5, with unresolved D. The CDR3 has 16 amino acids. V was clipped by 2 bases and J by 3 bases, with 14 bases between them. Per germline, CDR1 SGHVS and CDR2 FQNEAQ.